This TCR beta chain was observed in a study of T cells in Graves' hyperthyroidism and ophthalmopathy. Regarding the study as a whole: Clonotypes that were expanded in thyroid above 0.001 mostly appeared in blood too.

Researchers amplified the TCR beta CDR3 regions from RNA transcripts. First-round RT-PCR targeting the TCR CDR3 was performed with the HTBI primer set. MiXCR was run by TCRdb on the multiplex PCR reads, yielding one entry per CDR3 protein. Among fewer than 750,000 distinct CDR3 sequences listed, about 43% were seen once. On this clonotype itself: What it recognizes is unknown.

The clonotype originates from a woman between 18 and 29 years old with Graves' hyperthyroidism. Sequenced sample: peripheral blood or thyroid tissue (not recorded which).

The CDR3 DNA reads as TGTGCCAGCAGCGCCGGGAGAGGGGACATTCAGTACTTC. Protein product: CASSAGRGDIQYF. This chain uses TRBV9 with TRBJ2-4; a possible D gene is TRBD2 (6 bases). Trimming took 3 bases from V and 8 from J, leaving 12 bases between them. Per germline, CDR1 SGDLS and CDR2 YYNGEE. The CDR3 runs to 13 residues.